A selection of T cell receptor beta chains follows, all from one sample in a study of response to subunit inactivated influenza vaccine. TCRdb called the RT-PCR reads again in MiXCR, with one record for every CDR3 protein. The sample shows about 800,000 distinct CDR3 sequences, approximately 22% of them seen only once. The source was PBMCs from blood, collected approximately 5 days after vaccination. All receptors come from a man in his fifties who received an inactivated influenza vaccine. Both conserved end residues are part of each CDR3. A D gene is named only where the DNA matches it firmly. The listing skips clone size in some rows; elsewhere it reads once, few, many or a size class.

J gene,clone size,D gene,V gene,CDR3 protein,CDR3 DNA
TRBJ2-2,many,-,TRBV20-1,CSARPRETNTGELFF,TGCAGTGCTCGCCCACGGGAAACGAACACCGGGGAGCTGTTTTTT
TRBJ2-2,-,-,TRBV10-3,CAIIADNTGELFF,TGTGCCATCATAGCAGATAACACCGGGGAGCTGTTTTTT
TRBJ2-2,few,TRBD2,TRBV20-1,CSARTSVGTGELFF,TGCAGTGCTCGGACTAGCGTCGGGACCGGGGAGCTGTTTTTT
TRBJ1-4,-,-,TRBV6-1,CASRHTTGRPNEKLFF,TGTGCCAGTCGCCACACAACAGGGAGGCCAAATGAAAAACTGTTTTTT
TRBJ2-3,-,-,TRBV7-2,CASSFLGRDTQYF,TGTGCCAGCAGCTTTTTGGGTAGGGATACGCAGTATTTT
TRBJ2-7,few,-,TRBV6-1,CASSQSIQARQYF,TGTGCCAGCAGCCAGAGCATTCAAGCCCGGCAGTACTTC
TRBJ1-1,few,TRBD1,TRBV5-5,CASSWGTGRSTEAFF,TGTGCCAGCAGCTGGGGGACAGGGCGAAGCACTGAAGCTTTCTTT
TRBJ2-3,-,-,TRBV28,CASSLPGPPKGTDTQYF,TGTGCCAGCAGTTTGCCCGGACCACCCAAAGGCACAGATACGCAGTATTTT
TRBJ2-7,-,-,TRBV7-2,CASSLGFVGQAAYEQYF,TGTGCCAGCAGCTTAGGATTCGTGGGGCAGGCTGCCTACGAGCAGTACTTC
TRBJ1-1,few,-,TRBV6-2/TRBV6-3,CASSSNTWGTEAFF,TGTGCCAGCAGTTCGAACACGTGGGGCACTGAAGCTTTCTTT
TRBJ2-5,few,-,TRBV6-5,CASRSTKETQYF,TGTGCCAGCAGATCAACAAAAGAGACCCAGTACTTC
TRBJ2-7,few,-,TRBV6-2/TRBV6-3,CASSSGPAGEQYF,TGTGCCAGCAGTTCGGGCCCTGCTGGCGAGCAGTACTTC
TRBJ2-7,-,TRBD2,TRBV6-6,CASRPRLANEQYF,TGTGCCAGCAGGCCTAGACTAGCGAACGAGCAGTACTTC
TRBJ2-1,-,-,TRBV5-1,CASSVDYPGNEQFF,TGCGCCAGCAGCGTGGACTACCCGGGCAATGAGCAGTTCTTC
TRBJ2-7,few,TRBD2,TRBV12-3/TRBV12-4,CASSSGGGVEQYF,TGTGCCAGCAGTTCTGGCGGGGGGGTTGAGCAGTACTTC
TRBJ2-7,few,-,TRBV10-3,CAIREGDSYEQYF,TGTGCCATCAGGGAGGGGGATTCCTACGAGCAGTACTTC
TRBJ1-4,few,-,TRBV6-1,CASSKLWGGEKLFF,TGTGCCAGCAGTAAGCTTTGGGGAGGAGAAAAACTGTTTTTT
TRBJ2-4,few,-,TRBV20-1,CSARSDRLLGIQYF,TGCAGTGCTAGATCGGATCGGCTTTTAGGCATTCAGTACTTC
TRBJ2-2,few,-,TRBV9,CASSVGGGATGELFF,TGTGCCAGCAGCGTAGGTGGGGGCGCGACCGGGGAGCTGTTTTTT